This TCR beta chain was captured by sequencing in a study of regulatory T cells in long-lasting Graves disease. General study results and limits: Researchers examined only peripheral blood and not thyroid tissue.

Time point specified: persistent/refractory GD, antithyroid drugs over 5 years with positive TRAb. Extracted RNA from PBMCs served as the source of the TCR library. The CDR3 has 14 amino acids. CDR1 MNHEY and CDR2 SMNVEV come from the germline V gene (reference sequence). For TCR beta, libraries came from iRepertoire HTBI primers and Arm-PCR of CDR3 regions. In TCRdb, the multiplex PCR reads were re-called with MiXCR into one record per CDR3 protein. The data hold approximately 380,000 distinct CDR3 sequences, with around 21% observed a single time. On this clonotype itself: As yet, its antigen is unknown. One base separates it from a far larger clone, so it is likely a read error.

Source: peripheral blood mononuclear cells (PBMCs), taken when the disease was refractory, from a patient treated with antithyroid drugs. The chain links TRBV27 to TRBJ2-5; D is possibly TRBD2 (5 bases). The origin of this receptor is a female donor with Graves disease. The CDR3 region has the DNA TGTGCCGGCAGCCCGTCTGGACTGCAAGAGACCCAGTACTTC. It encodes CAGSPSGLQETQYF.